This T cell receptor beta chain was identified during a study of T cell changes during pregnancy in multiple sclerosis. Germline assignment: CDR1 SQVTM and CDR2 ANQGSEA. V was cut by 0 bases and J by 3 bases, with 6 bases left in between. There are 13 residues in the CDR3. This table comes from immunoSEQ multiplex PCR, and its TCRdb copy is limited to in-frame clones, with some not included. The table records fewer than 35,000 clones, roughly 89% of them present only once. The receptor's source is a female donor in good health, enrolled as a control in a pregnancy study. This material consisted of CD4+ T cells from peripheral blood mononuclear cells, taken in the third trimester of pregnancy. V usage is TRBV29-1 and J usage is TRBJ2-4; tentative D call: TRBD2 (5 bases). The CDR3 loop reads CSVEDRDKNIQYF. In DNA, the CDR3 is TGCAGCGTTGAAGATCGGGACAAAAACATTCAGTACTTC.